The rows below give T cell receptor beta chains drawn from one sample of a study of neurological immune-mediated disorders. In TCRdb, the 5' RACE reads were re-called with MiXCR into one record per CDR3 protein. The data show some 16,000 distinct CDR3 sequences, approximately 9.1% seen once. The sequenced sample consisted of CD8+ T cells from blood. These receptors all stem from a man aged 45-65 years in good health. Each CDR3 is given with its conserved first and last residue. Fields, in order: V gene, D gene, clone size, J gene, CDR3 DNA, CDR3 protein. D genes are given only for firm matches. Only some rows state a clone size, as once, few, many or a class for expanded clones.

TRBV6-5	.	few	TRBJ2-1	TGTGCCAGCAGTTACTCGGGCAGCTCCTACAATGAGCAGTTCTTC	CASSYSGSSYNEQFF
TRBV5-1	.	many	TRBJ2-7	TGCGCCAGCAGCCTATTGACAGACTACGAGCAGTACTTC	CASSLLTDYEQYF
TRBV9	.	many	TRBJ2-7	TGTGCCAGCAGCGGGGACGGCCAAGAGCAGTACTTC	CASSGDGQEQYF
TRBV7-3	.	few	TRBJ2-7	TGTGCCAGCAGCTTAGGGCTGAACTACGAGCAGTACTTC	CASSLGLNYEQYF
TRBV20-1	TRBD1	many	TRBJ2-7	TGCAGTGCTCACGGCCCAAAGCAGGGGGTTGAGCAGTACTTC	CSAHGPKQGVEQYF
TRBV3-1	TRBD2	many	TRBJ2-1	TGTGCCAGCAGCAGGACTAGCGGGATCGATGAGCAGTTCTTC	CASSRTSGIDEQFF
TRBV5-8	.	many	TRBJ2-7	TGTGCCAGCAGCTCCCTGGCAGGGTCCTACGAGCAGTACTTC	CASSSLAGSYEQYF
TRBV12-3/TRBV12-4	.	.	TRBJ1-4	TGTGCCAGCAGTTTAGCAGGAAGTGTTACTAATGAAAAACTGTTTTTT	CASSLAGSVTNEKLFF
TRBV29-1	TRBD1	many	TRBJ2-2	TGCAGCGTTGAAGCCCCAGGGACAGGAAACACCGGGGAGCTGTTTTTT	CSVEAPGTGNTGELFF
TRBV9	.	many	TRBJ2-1	TGTGCCAGCAGCGTAGGGGGGCGGAGTGGTGAGCAGTTCTTC	CASSVGGRSGEQFF
TRBV7-8	.	many	TRBJ2-4	TGTGCCAGCAGCCCACAGGTGTATCTAGCCAAAAACATTCAGTACTTC	CASSPQVYLAKNIQYF
TRBV12-3/TRBV12-4	TRBD1	many	TRBJ1-2	TGTGCCAGCAACCGGGACAGGGAAGAGGCTGGCTACACCTTC	CASNRDREEAGYTF
TRBV4-3	.	many	TRBJ2-7	TGCGCCAGCAGCCAGGGAGTTCGGGACGAGCAGTACTTC	CASSQGVRDEQYF
TRBV4-1	.	.	TRBJ1-1	TGCGCCAACAGCCTTCTACCCCAGGGGCTGAACACTGAAGCTTTCTTT	CANSLLPQGLNTEAFF
TRBV9	.	.	TRBJ2-7	TGTGCCAGCAGCGTAGAAGCTCCGGGGGACGAGCAGTACTTC	CASSVEAPGDEQYF
TRBV5-1	.	many	TRBJ2-7	TGCGCCAGCAGCTTTGGGGCAGGGGAGGACGAGCAGTACTTC	CASSFGAGEDEQYF
TRBV12-3/TRBV12-4	TRBD1	many	TRBJ1-5	TGTGCCAGCAGCTTGGGACAGCACCAGCATTTT	CASSLGQHQHF
TRBV12-3/TRBV12-4	.	many	TRBJ2-7	TGTGCCAGCAGTTCAGCGAGCACCTACGAGCAGTACTTC	CASSSASTYEQYF
TRBV30	.	.	TRBJ1-3	TGTGCCTGGAGTTTTGGGGCCAGCTCTGGAAACACCATATATTTT	CAWSFGASSGNTIYF
TRBV7-7	TRBD1	many	TRBJ2-7	TGTGCCAGCAGCCCAGGGACAGGGGTCGGTTACGAGCAGTACTTC	CASSPGTGVGYEQYF
TRBV7-2	TRBD1	.	TRBJ1-6	TGTGCCAGCAGCTTAGGGGGGACAGGACCCTATAATTCACCCCTCCACTTT	CASSLGGTGPYNSPLHF
TRBV5-1	TRBD2	many	TRBJ2-1	TGCGCCAGCAGCTCGGGGGATTCTAGCGGGAGCCAGGAGTTCTTC	CASSSGDSSGSQEFF
TRBV7-3	.	.	TRBJ1-1	TGTGCCAGCAGCTCTGGAGGGCCCACCCCGGGCACTGAAGCTTTCTTT	CASSSGGPTPGTEAFF
TRBV5-4	TRBD1	.	TRBJ2-1	TGTGCCAGCAGCTCCGACAGGGGTTCCTACAATGAGCAGTTCTTC	CASSSDRGSYNEQFF
TRBV12-5	.	many	TRBJ2-2	TGTGCTATCCCTCCCAGGGCTGCGGGGCTGTTTTTT	CAIPPRAAGLFF